The TCR beta chain described here comes from a study of T cells after yellow fever vaccination. Points from the study as a whole: High-abundance clonotypes from the bulk population could contaminate FACS-sorted repertoires. Reappearing after the booster were most of the clones from primary vaccination (roughly 95% CD4, approximately 85% CD8).

TCRdb reprocessed the 5' RACE reads via MiXCR and lists one record per CDR3 protein. The repertoire has roughly 500,000 distinct CDR3 sequences, 15% to 20% of them found once; the top ten carry roughly an eighth. CDR1 is MNHEY and CDR2 is SVGEGT in the germline V gene. There are 14 residues in the CDR3. Trimming shortened V by 6 bases and J by 2 bases, and 14 bases separated the two germline ends. A note on this clonotype: Its target is unknown.

Sequencing was performed on PBMCs, taken 15 days after the yellow fever booster vaccination. This clonotype originated in a man aged 30 to 45 who received the YFV17D yellow fever vaccine. The genes are TRBV6-2 or TRBV6-3 and TRBJ2-7, with D hard to call. CDR3 nucleotide sequence: TGTGCCAGCAGCCACGGGCAGGCCGCCTACGAGCAGTACTTC. Its translation: CASSHGQAAYEQYF.